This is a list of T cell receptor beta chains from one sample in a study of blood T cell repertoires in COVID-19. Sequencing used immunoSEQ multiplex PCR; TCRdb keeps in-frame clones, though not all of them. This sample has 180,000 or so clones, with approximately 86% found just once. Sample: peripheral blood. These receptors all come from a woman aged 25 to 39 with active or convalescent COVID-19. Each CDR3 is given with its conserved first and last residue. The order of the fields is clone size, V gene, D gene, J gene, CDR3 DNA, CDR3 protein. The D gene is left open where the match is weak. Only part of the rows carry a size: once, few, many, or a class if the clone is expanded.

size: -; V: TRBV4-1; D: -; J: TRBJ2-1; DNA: TGCGCCAGCAGCCCCGAGTACAATGAGCAGTTCTTC; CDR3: CASSPEYNEQFF
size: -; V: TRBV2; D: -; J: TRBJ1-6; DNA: TGTGCCAGCGTCCGGGATAATTCACCCCTCCACTTT; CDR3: CASVRDNSPLHF
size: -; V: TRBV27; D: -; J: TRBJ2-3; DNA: TGTGCCAGCAGTTTAAGGCTAGCTGCAGATACGCAGTATTTT; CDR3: CASSLRLAADTQYF
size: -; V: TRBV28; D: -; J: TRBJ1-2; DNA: TGTGCCAGCAGTTCCCCCGGAGAGGGAGGGTATGGCTACACCTTC; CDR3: CASSSPGEGGYGYTF
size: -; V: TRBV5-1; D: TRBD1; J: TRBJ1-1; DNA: TGCGCCAGCAGGGTGCCGGGACAGGGAATATCTGAAGCTTTCTTT; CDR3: CASRVPGQGISEAFF
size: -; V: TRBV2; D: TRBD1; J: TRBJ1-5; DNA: TGTGCCAGCAGTGAAGGCAGGGGGCAACAGCCCCAGCATTTT; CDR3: CASSEGRGQQPQHF
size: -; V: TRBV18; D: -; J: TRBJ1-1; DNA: TGTGCCAGCTCACCTTCGGGCGGGGGAGAAGCTTTCTTT; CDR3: CASSPSGGGEAFF
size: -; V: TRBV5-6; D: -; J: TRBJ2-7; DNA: TGTGCCAGCAGCTTGGTTGGGGCCAATTACGAGCAGTACTTC; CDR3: CASSLVGANYEQYF
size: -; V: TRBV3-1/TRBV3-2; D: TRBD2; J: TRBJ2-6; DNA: TGTGCCAGCGCAGTGACGGGGGGCTCTGGGGCCAACGTCCTGACTTTC; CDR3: CASAVTGGSGANVLTF
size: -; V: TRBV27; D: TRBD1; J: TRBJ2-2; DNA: TGTGCCAGCCGGACAGGGGTAGGGGAGCTGTTTTTT; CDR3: CASRTGVGELFF
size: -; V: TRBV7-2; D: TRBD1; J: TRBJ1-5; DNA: TGTGCCAGCAGCTTGGGACAGGGCAATCAGCCCCAGCATTTT; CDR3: CASSLGQGNQPQHF
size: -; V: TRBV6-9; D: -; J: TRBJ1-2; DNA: TGTGCCAGCAGTTATTTGGGGGGGGCAAACTATGGCTACACCTTC; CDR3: CASSYLGGANYGYTF
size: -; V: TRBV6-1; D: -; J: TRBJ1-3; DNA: TGTGCCAGCAGTGAAGCCAGAACAGGCCTAAACACCATATATTTT; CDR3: CASSEARTGLNTIYF
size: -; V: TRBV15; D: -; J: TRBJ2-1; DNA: TGTGCCACCAGCAGAGCTCCCAATGAGCAGTTCTTC; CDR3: CATSRAPNEQFF
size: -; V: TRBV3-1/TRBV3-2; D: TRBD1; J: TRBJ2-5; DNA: TGTGCCAGCAGCCCTAGACAGGGGGCAGGGCAAGAGACCCAGTACTTC; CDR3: CASSPRQGAGQETQYF
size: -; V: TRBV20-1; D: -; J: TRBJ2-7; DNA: TGCAGTGCCAGTCTAGCGCACGAGCAGTACTTC; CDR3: CSASLAHEQYF
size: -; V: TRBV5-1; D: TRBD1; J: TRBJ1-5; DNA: TGCGCCAGCAGCGAAACAGGGGGCGGACAGCCCCAGCATTTT; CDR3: CASSETGGGQPQHF
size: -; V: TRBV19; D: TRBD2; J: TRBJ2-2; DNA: TGTGCCAGTAGTATTTCTCCCCTAGCGGGAGAAGGGAACACCGGGGAGCTGTTTTTT; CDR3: CASSISPLAGEGNTGELFF
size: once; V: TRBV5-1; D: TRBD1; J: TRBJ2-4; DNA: TGCGCCAGCAGCTCCGGACAGGCTGAAAACATTCAGTACTTC; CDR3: CASSSGQAENIQYF
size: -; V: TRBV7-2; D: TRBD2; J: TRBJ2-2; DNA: TGTGCCAGCAGCCCGACGGGACTAGCGGGGGGATCTGGCGGGGAGCTGTTTTTT; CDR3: CASSPTGLAGGSGGELFF
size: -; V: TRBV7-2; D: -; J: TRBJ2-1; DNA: TGTGCCAGCAGCATTGGACAGCTATACAATGAGCAGTTCTTC; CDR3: CASSIGQLYNEQFF
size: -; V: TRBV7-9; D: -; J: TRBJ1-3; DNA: TGTGCCAGCAGCTTAGGTCAGGGTGTGAACACCATATATTTT; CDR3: CASSLGQGVNTIYF
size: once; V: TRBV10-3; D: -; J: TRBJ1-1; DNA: TGTGCCATCAGTGGACAGCAGAACACTGAAGCTTTCTTT; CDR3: CAISGQQNTEAFF
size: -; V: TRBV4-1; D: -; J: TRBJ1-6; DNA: TGCGCCAGCAGCCAAGAGGGGAAAGGGGCCTATAATTCACCCCTCCACTTT; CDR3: CASSQEGKGAYNSPLHF
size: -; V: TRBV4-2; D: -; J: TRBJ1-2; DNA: TGTGCCAGCAGCCAAGTGTCGGGGTCTGGCTACACCTTC; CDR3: CASSQVSGSGYTF
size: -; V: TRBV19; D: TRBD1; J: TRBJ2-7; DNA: TGTGCCAGTAGTATAGCGGACAGGGGGGTATACGAGCAGTACTTC; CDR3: CASSIADRGVYEQYF
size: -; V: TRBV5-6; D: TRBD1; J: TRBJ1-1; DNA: TGTGCCAGCAGCTTGTTACAGGGGTTCACTGAAGCTTTCTTT; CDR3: CASSLLQGFTEAFF
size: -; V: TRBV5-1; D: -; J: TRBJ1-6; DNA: TGCGCCAGCAGCTTGGGTCGGGTAGGTAATTCACCCCTCCACTTT; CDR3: CASSLGRVGNSPLHF